This TCR beta chain was identified in a study of T cell repertoires in cytomegalovirus infection. Overall study context: Peptides in the study included HLA-C-restricted and HLA-B-restricted CMV epitopes. Based on public TCR beta signatures, there were indications of CMV infection and of a matching HLA type.

A single record per CDR3 protein comes from TCRdb applying MiXCR to the reads. Here the sample spans 830,000 or so distinct CDR3 sequences, about 30% being singletons. This clonotype was picked up many times. The antigen remains unidentified. Trimming cost V 3 bases and J 1 base, with 4 bases left between them. This CDR3 has 13 residues. The study, taken as a whole, reports: Dominating the ex vivo response were HLA-C-restricted CMV-specific TCR beta clonotypes. Of the TCR beta families, the public ones yielded a cumulative frequency that identified carriers of CMV plus the relevant HLA.

The clonotype was recovered from a human donor in good health (CMV status not recorded). Some clones in this sample may be carry-over from other donors' samples. The sequencing used cultured CD8+ T cells from PBMCs, collected from culture after CMV antigen stimulation. The chain recombines TRBV12-3 or TRBV12-4 with TRBJ2-1; D gene unclear. In DNA form, the CDR3 reads TGTGCCAGCAGTTTGAAGTCCTACAATGAGCAGTTCTTC. Translation: CASSLKSYNEQFF.